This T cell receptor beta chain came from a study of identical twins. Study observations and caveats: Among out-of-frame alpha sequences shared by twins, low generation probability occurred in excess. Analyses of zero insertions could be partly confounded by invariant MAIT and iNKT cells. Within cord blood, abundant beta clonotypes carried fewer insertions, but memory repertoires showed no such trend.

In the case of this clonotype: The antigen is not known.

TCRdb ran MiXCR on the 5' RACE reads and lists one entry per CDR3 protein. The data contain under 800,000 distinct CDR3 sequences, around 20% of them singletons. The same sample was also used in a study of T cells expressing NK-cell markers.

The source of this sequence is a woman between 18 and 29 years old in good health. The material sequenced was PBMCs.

DNA of the CDR3: TGTGCCAGCAGTTACTCCGGGCTGCCCACCCGCTCTGGGGCCAACGTCCTGACTTTC. It translates to CASSYSGLPTRSGANVLTF. The chain is built from TRBV6-5 and TRBJ2-6; D call uncertain. Germline CDR1 and CDR2: MNHEY and SVGAGI. The CDR3 sequence is 19 residues long. Trimming took 0 bases from V and 0 from J, leaving 15 bases between them.